What follows are 30 T cell receptor beta chains derived from one specimen sequenced in a study of blood T cell repertoires in COVID-19. Data came from immunoSEQ multiplex PCR; TCRdb stores just in-frame clones and leaves some out. The sample holds fewer than 350,000 clones, around 90% seen once. Input material: peripheral blood. The receptors shown here come from a man aged 18 to 29 with active or convalescent COVID-19.

The chain combines TRBV2 with TRBJ1-6; 10 nucleotides match TRBD1. The CDR3 sequence is 15 residues long. V shed 2 bases and J 11 bases; nucleotides not matched to a gene: 6. The germline V gene encodes CDR1 SNHLY and CDR2 FYNNEI. CDR3 nucleotides: TGTGCCAGCAGTGAAAGTGGGACAGGGGTTACACCCCTCCACTTT. As protein: CASSESGTGVTPLHF. The whole variable domain, remainder taken from reference TRBV2 and TRBJ1-6, is EPEVTQTPSHQVTQMGQEVILRCVPISNHLYFYWYRQILGQKVEFLVSFYNNEISEKSEIFDDQFSVERPDGSNFTLKIRSTKLEDSAMYFCASSESGTGVTPLHFGNGTRLTVT.

The V and J genes are TRBV13 and TRBJ2-1; D might be TRBD1 (5 bases). This CDR3 is built from 18 residues. The germline gives CDR1 PRHDT, CDR2 FYEKMQ (reference sequence). V shed 2 bases and J shed 0 bases, with 17 bases lying between them. The CDR3 DNA sequence: TGTGCCAGCAGCTTATGGAGTGGGGCACCCGACTCCTACAATGAGCAGTTCTTC. It codes for CASSLWSGAPDSYNEQFF.

The rearrangement links TRBV19 to TRBJ2-7; TRBD1 matches at 11 bases. The CDR3 has 15 amino acids. V gave up 5 bases and J gave up 2 bases; unmatched junction bases: 5. CDR1 and CDR2 (germline): LNHDA, SQIVND (reference sequence). Here the CDR3 DNA reads TGTGCCAGTAGTCTCGGGACAGGGGGGACCTACGAGCAGTACTTC. Residues: CASSLGTGGTYEQYF.

J is TRBJ2-1 and V is TRBV21-1; the table calls TRBD2, which could not be checked here. TRBV21-1 is marked as a pseudogene. CDR3 size: 17 residues. CDR3 amino acids: CASSKGIEGTAYNEQFF. CDR3 coding DNA: TGTGCCAGCAGCAAAGGGATTGAGGGTACGGCTTACAATGAGCAGTTCTTC.

The CDR3 spells CASSLGQVDGYTF. The CDR3 bases are TGTGCCAGCAGCTTGGGACAAGTGGATGGCTACACCTTC. This sequence joins TRBV5-5 and TRBJ1-2; no definite D call. The CDR3 has 13 amino acids. Trimming shortened V by 0 bases and J by 6 bases, and 9 bases separated the two germline ends. Germline assignment: CDR1 SGHKS and CDR2 YYEKEE (reference sequence).

This clone was seen just once. V and J are TRBV6-1 and TRBJ2-2; a weak D match, TRBD2 (6 bases). There are 15 residues in the CDR3. Trimming took off 0 bases at V and 7 bases at J, with 12 bases between the two ends. Germline assignment: CDR1 MNHNS and CDR2 SASEGT. In DNA form, the CDR3 reads TGTGCCAGCAGTGAAGCCCCTAGCGTCGGCGGGGAGCTGTTTTTT. Translated: CASSEAPSVGGELFF.

CDR3 in amino acids: CAIRPFQTNLMNTEAFF. CDR3 nucleotide sequence: TGTGCCATCAGGCCATTTCAGACAAACCTCATGAACACTGAAGCTTTCTTT. V and J are TRBV10-3 and TRBJ1-1, with unresolved D. The V gene's germline CDR1 is ENHRY and CDR2 SYGVKD. Trimming took off 6 bases at V and 0 bases at J, with 20 bases between the two ends. The CDR3 has 17 residues.

The genes are TRBV9 and TRBJ2-3, with D tentatively TRBD2 (5 bases). The V gene's germline CDR1 is SGDLS and CDR2 YYNGEE. The germline V and J ends were trimmed by 3 bases and 0 bases, with 8 bases remaining between them. The CDR3 is 14 amino acids. Here the CDR3 reads CASSGEPSTDTQYF. CDR3 nucleotide sequence: TGTGCCAGCAGCGGGGAGCCCAGCACAGATACGCAGTATTTT.

The chain is built from TRBV6-5 and TRBJ1-1; D is perhaps TRBD1 (6 bases). This CDR3 spans 14 amino acids. Germline CDR1 reads MNHEY; CDR2 reads SVGAGI. With 8 bases removed from V and 4 bases from J, the gap between germline ends came to 17 bases. CDR3 sequence reads: CASQRLQGTTEAFF. In nucleotides, the CDR3 is TGTGCCAGCCAGCGCCTTCAGGGGACCACTGAAGCTTTCTTT.

The genes are TRBV16 and TRBJ2-6; maybe TRBD1 (5 bases). The CDR3 length is 19 residues. V was cut by 2 bases and J by 0 bases, with 17 bases left in between. Germline CDR1 is KGHSY and CDR2 is FQNENV. In DNA, the CDR3 is TGTGCCAGCAGCCAAGATCGGCTTCAGGGCGCCTCTGGGGCCAACGTCCTGACTTTC. This translates into CASSQDRLQGASGANVLTF. Full variable domain (missing parts from reference TRBV16 and TRBJ2-6): GEEVAQTPKHLVRGEGQKAKLYCAPIKGHSYVFWYQQVLKNEFKFLISFQNENVFDETGMPKERFSAKCLPNSPCSLEIQATKLEDSAVYFCASSQDRLQGASGANVLTFGAGSRLTVL.

This rearrangement joins TRBV9 to TRBJ2-5, with a tentative D call TRBD2 (6 bases). Trimming left V 0 bases short and J 5 bases short, with 14 bases between. The CDR3 consists of 15 residues. The germline V gene has CDR1 SGDLS and CDR2 YYNGEE. CDR3 region: CASSVEGWLAETQYF. The CDR3 bases are TGTGCCAGCAGCGTAGAAGGTTGGCTAGCGGAGACCCAGTACTTC. Using reference TRBV9 and TRBJ2-5 for the parts outside the CDR3, the full variable domain is DSGVTQTPKHLITATGQRVTLRCSPRSGDLSVYWYQQSLDQGLQFLIQYYNGEERAKGNILERFSAQQFPDLHSELNLSSLELGDSALYFCASSVEGWLAETQYFGPGTRLLVL.

V usage is TRBV7-9 and J usage is TRBJ2-7; 10 nucleotides line up with TRBD2. Germline V gene data show CDR1 as SEHNR and CDR2 as FQNEAQ (reference sequence). CDR3 length: 16 amino acids. V shed 1 base and J 2 bases; nucleotides not matched to a gene: 5. This CDR3 reads CASSLGASGGPYEQYF. Written as DNA, the CDR3 is TGTGCCAGCAGCTTAGGGGCTAGCGGGGGTCCCTACGAGCAGTACTTC.

This clone showed up just once. The gene calls are TRBV5-5 and TRBJ1-4; weak D call: TRBD1 (6 bases). The CDR3 has 14 residues. Trimming left V 0 bases short and J 12 bases short, with 15 bases between. Looked up from germline, CDR1 is SGHKS and CDR2 is YYEKEE (reference sequence). CDR3 residues: CASSLGRGVGELFF. CDR3 DNA sequence: TGTGCCAGCAGCTTGGGCAGGGGAGTTGGGGAACTGTTTTTT.

This chain connects TRBV19 to TRBJ1-5; 10 bases agree with TRBD1. The CDR3 has 16 residues. Germline-derived CDR1 and CDR2 are LNHDA and SQIVND (reference sequence). The V gene end was trimmed by 5 bases and the J gene end by 3 bases; junction bases not matched to a gene: 7. The DNA for the CDR3 is TGTGCCAGTAGTCGACAGGGGGCGGGGGACAATCAGCCCCAGCATTTT. This gives the protein CASSRQGAGDNQPQHF. Looking up the rest from reference TRBV19 and TRBJ1-5 gives the full variable domain: DGGITQSPKYLFRKEGQNVTLSCEQNLNHDAMYWYRQDPGQGLRLIYYSQIVNDFQKGDIAEGYSVSREKKESFPLTVTSAQKNPTAFYLCASSRQGAGDNQPQHFGDGTRLSIL.

The chain links TRBV5-1 to TRBJ2-5, with 15 bases matching TRBD2. Germline lookup yields CDR1 SGHRS and CDR2 YFSETQ. Trimming at V came to 4 bases and at J to 3 bases, leaving 4 bases not matched to a gene. The CDR3 covers 16 residues. The CDR3 sequence is CASSDRTSGGEETQYF. DNA for the CDR3: TGCGCCAGCAGCGACCGGACTAGCGGGGGGGAAGAGACCCAGTACTTC.

The CDR3 sequence: CASRPTGDQPQHF. CDR3 in DNA: TGTGCCAGCAGGCCCACAGGGGATCAGCCCCAGCATTTT. V usage is TRBV6-5 and J usage is TRBJ1-5; TRBD1 matches at 7 bases. V was pared by 6 bases and J by 5 bases, with 4 bases of the junction left unmatched. The germline gives CDR1 MNHEY, CDR2 SVGAGI. The CDR3 extends over 13 amino acids.

The chain links TRBV2 to TRBJ1-2, with TRBD1 as a possible D gene (6 bases). From germline, CDR1 is SNHLY and CDR2 FYNNEI. Trimming removed 3 bases at V and 1 base at J, with 15 bases between. This CDR3 region has 16 residues. The CDR3 protein is CASSDSRTARNYGYTF. CDR3 DNA: TGTGCCAGCAGTGACAGCAGGACAGCCCGTAACTATGGCTACACCTTC. Based on the CDR3 plus reference TRBV2 and TRBJ1-2, the full variable domain is EPEVTQTPSHQVTQMGQEVILRCVPISNHLYFYWYRQILGQKVEFLVSFYNNEISEKSEIFDDQFSVERPDGSNFTLKIRSTKLEDSAMYFCASSDSRTARNYGYTFGSGTRLTVV.

The chain has TRBV12-3 or TRBV12-4 and TRBJ2-7, with D possibly being TRBD2 (5 bases). V was cut by 4 bases and J by 7 bases, with 11 bases left in between. The CDR3 has 12 residues. This CDR3 is CASSSGSGEQYF. CDR3 bases: TGTGCCAGCAGTTCGGGGAGTGGAGAGCAGTACTTC.

The V gene is TRBV7-9, the J gene TRBJ2-5, with TRBD1 identical over 11 bases. Germline CDR1 and CDR2: SEHNR and FQNEAQ (reference sequence). With V trimmed by 0 bases and J by 4 bases, 1 base remained unmatched. The CDR3 runs 15 residues. The CDR3 reads CASSLADRGRETQYF. CDR3 bases: TGTGCCAGCAGCTTAGCGGACAGGGGGCGAGAGACCCAGTACTTC.

The rearrangement links TRBV7-8 to TRBJ1-1, with D uncertain. The CDR3 totals 13 residues. The V and J ends lost 5 bases and 0 bases respectively, with 7 bases between them. Per germline, CDR1 SGHVS and CDR2 FQNEAQ. The CDR3 loop is CASSEHMNTEAFF. The DNA of the CDR3 is TGTGCCAGCAGCGAACATATGAACACTGAAGCTTTCTTT.

The chain couples TRBV2 to TRBJ2-7, with unresolved D. Germline values: CDR1 SNHLY, CDR2 FYNNEI. CDR3 length: 13 amino acids. V gave up 6 bases and J gave up 1 base, with 10 bases separating them. DNA of the CDR3: TGTGCCAGCAGGCCTACTTCATCCTACGAGCAGTACTTC. Residues: CASRPTSSYEQYF.

The CDR3 nucleotides are TGTGCCAGCAGTGAAGCCGCAGATACGCAGTATTTT. It codes for CASSEAADTQYF. This chain uses TRBV6-1 with TRBJ2-3; no firm D call. V was cut by 0 bases and J by 4 bases, with 2 bases left in between. The CDR3 consists of 12 residues. The germline CDR1 and CDR2 sequences are MNHNS and SASEGT.

The genes are TRBV7-2 and TRBJ1-2; 7 bases fit TRBD1. The V gene end was trimmed by 3 bases and the J gene end by 4 bases; junction bases not matched to a gene: 5. The germline CDR1 and CDR2 sequences are SGHTA and FQGNSA. The CDR3 runs to 14 residues. This CDR3 reads CASSFNRGGYGYTF. DNA of the CDR3: TGTGCCAGCAGCTTCAACAGGGGTGGCTATGGCTACACCTTC.

The chain uses TRBV11-3 and TRBJ2-3; D possibly corresponds to TRBD2 (5 bases). CDR1 is SGHNT, CDR2 YENEEA, per germline. Trimming removed 1 base from V and 7 bases from J, with 9 bases in between. The length of the CDR3 is 13 residues. CDR3 sequence: CASSLAGSHTQYF. The CDR3 DNA sequence: TGTGCCAGCAGCTTAGCTGGGAGTCATACGCAGTATTTT.

The chain uses TRBV3-1 (or the pseudogene TRBV3-2) and TRBJ1-5; possible D gene TRBD1, 5 bases. This CDR3 comprises 15 residues. Germline CDR1 is LGHDT and CDR2 is YNNKEL (reference sequence). V lost 4 bases and J 1 base, leaving 11 bases between the germline ends. CDR3 in amino acids: CASSLMGQSNQPQHF. CDR3 nucleotide sequence: TGTGCCAGCAGCCTTATGGGGCAGAGCAATCAGCCCCAGCATTTT.

J is TRBJ2-7 and V is TRBV6-2 or TRBV6-3, with D possibly matching TRBD2 (7 bases). Trimming left V 2 bases short and J 0 bases short, with 17 bases between. The germline CDR1 and CDR2 sequences are MNHEY and SVGEGT. The CDR3 is 17 amino acids. CDR3 sequence: CASSYAGGGGASYEQYF. The CDR3 nucleotides read TGTGCCAGCAGTTACGCTGGAGGTGGGGGGGCCTCCTACGAGCAGTACTTC.

This rearrangement joins TRBV7-2 to TRBJ2-3; TRBD2 is a possible D gene (5 bases). V gave up 5 bases and J gave up 2 bases, with 14 bases separating them. CDR1 SGHTA and CDR2 FQGNSA come from the germline V gene. The CDR3 extends over 15 amino acids. The CDR3 here is CASSPDWEITDTQYF. In DNA, the CDR3 is TGTGCCAGCAGCCCGGACTGGGAGATCACAGATACGCAGTATTTT.

The V and J genes are TRBV6-6 and TRBJ2-7; TRBD1 matches at 8 bases. The CDR3 is 13 residues long. In germline, CDR1 is MNHNY, CDR2 SVGAGI (reference sequence). V gave up 7 bases and J gave up 2 bases; unmatched junction bases: 4. The CDR3 spells CASNRDRTYEQYF. CDR3 DNA: TGTGCCAGCAACCGGGACAGGACCTACGAGCAGTACTTC.

The chain carries TRBV5-1 and TRBJ1-3; D unclear. The V end was cut by 4 bases, the J end by 2 bases, with 7 bases between. CDR3 size: 13 residues. Germline CDR1 is SGHRS and CDR2 is YFSETQ. Here the CDR3 reads CASSVHPGNTIYF. CDR3 DNA sequence: TGCGCCAGCAGCGTACATCCTGGAAACACCATATATTTT.

J is TRBJ1-6 and V is TRBV3-1 (or the pseudogene TRBV3-2); D perhaps matches TRBD1 (5 bases). CDR3 length equals 14 residues. Germline CDR1 LGHDT, CDR2 YNNKEL (reference sequence). Trimming stripped 1 base from V and 10 bases from J, with 11 bases between. In DNA, the CDR3 is TGTGCCAGCAGCCAAGTGCGGCAGGGATCACCCCTCCACTTT. This codes for CASSQVRQGSPLHF.